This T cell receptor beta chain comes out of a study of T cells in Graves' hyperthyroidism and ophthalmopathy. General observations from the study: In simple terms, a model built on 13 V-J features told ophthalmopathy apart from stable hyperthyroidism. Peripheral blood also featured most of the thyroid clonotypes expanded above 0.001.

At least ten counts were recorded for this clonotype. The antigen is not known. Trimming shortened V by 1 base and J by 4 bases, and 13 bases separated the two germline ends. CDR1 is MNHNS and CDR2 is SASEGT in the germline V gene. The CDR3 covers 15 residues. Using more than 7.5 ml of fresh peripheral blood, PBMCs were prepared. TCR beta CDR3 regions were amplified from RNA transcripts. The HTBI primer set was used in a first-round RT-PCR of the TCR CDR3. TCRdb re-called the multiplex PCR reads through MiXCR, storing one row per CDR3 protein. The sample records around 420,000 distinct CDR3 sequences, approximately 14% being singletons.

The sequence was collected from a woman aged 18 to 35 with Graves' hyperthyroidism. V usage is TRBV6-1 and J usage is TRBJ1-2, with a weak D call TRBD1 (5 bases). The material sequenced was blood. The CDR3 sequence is CASSEGGAGTYGYTF. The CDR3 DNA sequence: TGTGCCAGCAGTGAAGGAGGGGCAGGGACCTATGGCTACACCTTC.